Listed below are T cell receptor beta chains from one sample, sequenced in a study of blood T cells in healthy people across ages. TCRdb re-derived calls from the 5' RACE reads in MiXCR, one entry per CDR3 protein. The repertoire holds fewer than 900,000 distinct CDR3 sequences, with around 36% as singletons. The sequenced material came from blood. Receptor source: a man aged 18 to 30 in good health. Each CDR3 is given with its conserved first and last residue. A D gene is named only where the DNA matches it firmly. Rows give clone size only sometimes, using once, few, many, or a class for an expanded clone.

>.|TRBJ2-1|TRBV10-3|many
CAISEPLGRSKGYNEQFF
TGTGCCATCAGTGAGCCCCTGGGAAGATCGAAAGGCTACAATGAGCAGTTCTTC
>.|TRBJ1-6|TRBV14|.
CASSLYRDSPLHF
TGTGCCAGCAGCCTTTACAGGGATTCACCCCTCCACTTT
>.|TRBJ1-5|TRBV2|once
CASRRGPRDQPQHF
TGTGCCAGCCGAAGGGGCCCGAGGGATCAGCCCCAGCATTTT
>.|TRBJ2-1|TRBV20-1|.
CSASQQVGQFF
TGCAGTGCTAGTCAGCAGGTAGGGCAGTTCTTC
>TRBD1|TRBJ1-5|TRBV19|few
CASSASQGPDSNQPQHF
TGTGCCAGTAGTGCCTCACAGGGGCCAGATAGCAATCAGCCCCAGCATTTT
>TRBD2|TRBJ2-1|TRBV2|few
CASSELGTSGNEQFF
TGTGCCAGCAGTGAATTGGGGACTAGCGGCAATGAGCAGTTCTTC
>.|TRBJ2-3|TRBV29-1|many
CSTGTSDTQYF
TGCAGCACCGGGACTTCTGATACGCAGTATTTT
>TRBD1|TRBJ1-2|TRBV3-1|.
CASSLGQGGVDGYTF
TGTGCCAGCAGCCTCGGACAGGGGGGAGTAGATGGCTACACCTTC
>.|TRBJ2-1|TRBV6-6|.
CASSYASLQGDEQFF
TGTGCCAGCAGTTACGCCTCACTACAGGGTGATGAGCAGTTCTTC
>.|TRBJ1-6|TRBV20-1|many
CSARDGNSPLHF
TGCAGTGCTAGAGATGGAAATTCACCCCTCCACTTT
>.|TRBJ2-3|TRBV7-9|.
CASSGNRESDTQYF
TGTGCCAGCAGCGGGAACAGGGAGTCGGATACGCAGTATTTT
>.|TRBJ2-3|TRBV9|.
CASSVGGRLPTDTQYF
TGTGCCAGCAGCGTAGGAGGGAGACTCCCCACAGATACGCAGTATTTT
>.|TRBJ1-1|TRBV4-2|.
CASSREGLNTEAFF
TGTGCCAGCAGCCGCGAGGGTTTGAACACTGAAGCTTTCTTT
>TRBD1|TRBJ2-2|TRBV5-1|.
CASSYGTGNTVELFF
TGCGCCAGCAGTTACGGGACAGGGAACACCGTGGAGCTGTTTTTT
>.|TRBJ1-4|TRBV3-1|.
CATFRGSTNEKLFF
TGTGCCACCTTCCGGGGTTCTACTAATGAAAAACTGTTTTTT
>.|TRBJ2-5|TRBV30|few
CAWSLGARETQYF
TGTGCCTGGAGTCTGGGGGCGAGAGAGACCCAGTACTTC
>TRBD2|TRBJ2-4|TRBV3-1|.
CASSPSGVLAKNIQYF
TGTGCCAGCAGTCCGAGCGGGGTCCTAGCCAAAAACATTCAGTACTTC
>.|TRBJ2-7|TRBV20-1|.
CSARWTETYEQYF
TGCAGTGCTAGATGGACCGAAACCTACGAGCAGTACTTC
>TRBD1|TRBJ2-7|TRBV12-3/TRBV12-4|many
CASSNRGSPFYEQYF
TGTGCCAGCAGCAACAGGGGGTCCCCATTCTACGAGCAGTACTTC
>.|TRBJ1-5|TRBV7-2|few
CASSSRHRAQPQHF
TGTGCCAGCAGTTCCCGCCACCGGGCTCAGCCCCAGCATTTT
>.|TRBJ2-2|TRBV5-1|few
CASSFNTGNTGELFF
TGCGCCAGCAGCTTTAACACAGGGAACACCGGGGAGCTGTTTTTT
>.|TRBJ1-6|TRBV25-1|few
CASSVSGEGSPLHF
TGTGCCAGCAGTGTATCGGGGGAGGGTTCCCCCCTCCACTTT
>TRBD1|TRBJ1-4|TRBV6-5|.
CASSVTGENEKLFF
TGTGCCAGCAGCGTGACAGGGGAGAACGAAAAACTGTTTTTT
>.|TRBJ1-1|TRBV10-3|once
CAISGLQGRGNTEAFF
TGTGCCATCAGTGGACTACAGGGAAGGGGAAACACTGAAGCTTTCTTT
>.|TRBJ2-7|TRBV9|.
CASSVGRVSEQYF
TGTGCCAGCAGCGTAGGCAGGGTCAGCGAGCAGTACTTC
>TRBD2|TRBJ2-7|TRBV7-9|.
CASSFEYGGSPYEQYF
TGTGCCAGCAGCTTTGAGTACGGCGGGAGCCCCTACGAGCAGTACTTC
>.|TRBJ2-1|TRBV7-3|.
CASSLTEENEQFF
TGTGCCAGCAGCTTAACAGAGGAGAATGAGCAGTTCTTC
>TRBD1|TRBJ1-1|TRBV9|few
CASSAGVQGAVNTEAFF
TGTGCCAGCAGCGCCGGAGTGCAGGGGGCCGTGAACACTGAAGCTTTCTTT
>.|TRBJ2-7|TRBV2|.
CASSVVGEQYF
TGTGCCAGCAGTGTAGTCGGTGAGCAGTACTTC
>.|TRBJ2-3|TRBV29-1|once
CSATGSFRDTQYF
TGCAGCGCTACAGGTTCCTTCAGAGATACGCAGTATTTT
>.|TRBJ2-2|TRBV2|.
CASSETGALNTGELFF
TGTGCCAGCAGTGAGACAGGAGCTCTAAACACCGGGGAGCTGTTTTTT
>TRBD1|TRBJ1-3|TRBV15|.
CATSTVQGVLRNTIYF
TGTGCCACCAGCACAGTACAGGGGGTATTGAGAAACACCATATATTTT
>.|TRBJ1-1|TRBV2|.
CASSKRGVNTEGFF
TGTGCCAGCAGTAAAAGAGGGGTGAACACTGAAGGTTTCTTT
>.|TRBJ2-3|TRBV4-1|many
CASSPDEVTDTQYF
TGCGCCAGCAGCCCCGATGAAGTGACAGATACGCAGTATTTT
>TRBD1|TRBJ2-7|TRBV5-1|few
CASSRTSGTGSYEQYF
TGCGCCAGCAGCAGAACCTCCGGGACAGGAAGCTACGAGCAGTACTTC
>TRBD1|TRBJ1-4|TRBV20-1|few
CSARHRGREKLFF
TGCAGTGCTAGACACAGGGGTCGAGAAAAACTGTTTTTT
>TRBD1|TRBJ2-1|TRBV7-2|.
CASSLGDRYGGYNEQFF
TGTGCCAGCAGCTTGGGGGACAGGTACGGCGGGTACAATGAGCAGTTCTTC
>.|TRBJ1-6|TRBV20-1|.
CSARENNSPLHF
TGCAGTGCTAGAGAAAACAATTCACCCCTCCACTTT
>TRBD1|TRBJ1-3|TRBV12-3/TRBV12-4|.
CASSLTGTGVNTIYF
TGTGCCAGCAGTCTCACCGGGACAGGCGTCAACACCATATATTTT
>TRBD1|TRBJ1-1|TRBV2|.
CASSEALTGGGTEAFF
TGTGCCAGCAGTGAAGCGCTGACAGGGGGAGGGACTGAAGCTTTCTTT
>.|TRBJ1-6|TRBV12-3/TRBV12-4|.
CASSLGTSKYSPLHF
TGTGCCAGCAGCCTCGGGACCTCCAAGTACTCACCCCTCCACTTT
>TRBD1|TRBJ2-3|TRBV10-3|many
CATTGDGADTQYF
TGTGCCACCACAGGGGATGGCGCAGATACGCAGTATTTT
>.|TRBJ2-7|TRBV7-9|few
CASSFQGIYEQYF
TGTGCCAGCAGCTTTCAGGGGATCTACGAGCAGTACTTC
>.|TRBJ2-7|TRBV6-5|few
CASSLLRVNEQYF
TGTGCCAGCAGTCTTTTAAGGGTCAATGAGCAGTACTTC
>.|TRBJ1-3|TRBV12-3/TRBV12-4|.
CASSLRGSSGNTIYF
TGTGCCAGCAGTTTGCGAGGGAGCTCTGGAAACACCATATATTTT
>.|TRBJ2-1|TRBV10-2|.
CASRETTPGGRNEQFF
TGCGCCAGCAGAGAAACCACTCCCGGGGGGCGGAATGAGCAGTTCTTC
>TRBD1|TRBJ1-5|TRBV12-3/TRBV12-4|.
CASSLTGGRSQPQHF
TGTGCCAGCAGTTTGACAGGGGGCAGGAGTCAGCCCCAGCATTTT
>TRBD1|TRBJ1-2|TRBV5-6|.
CASSRRDRGEPNYGYTF
TGTGCCAGCAGCCGCCGGGACAGGGGCGAACCAAACTATGGCTACACCTTC
>TRBD1|TRBJ1-1|TRBV7-6|.
CASSLGTGGGGTEAFF
TGTGCCAGCAGCCTTGGGACAGGGGGCGGGGGGACTGAAGCTTTCTTT
>.|TRBJ2-1|TRBV5-7|few
CASLPHNEQFF
TGTGCCAGCTTACCCCACAATGAGCAGTTCTTC
>.|TRBJ2-1|TRBV7-6|.
CASSFRSGSSYNEQFF
TGTGCCAGCAGCTTTAGGTCGGGGAGCTCCTACAATGAGCAGTTCTTC
>.|TRBJ1-5|TRBV7-2|.
CASSPRTGLGQPQHF
TGTGCCAGCAGCCCCAGGACGGGCTTGGGTCAGCCCCAGCATTTT
>.|TRBJ2-5|TRBV7-3|.
CASSLTGQNEETQYF
TGTGCCAGCAGCTTAACCGGACAGAACGAAGAGACCCAGTACTTC
>.|TRBJ2-7|TRBV6-2/TRBV6-3|.
CASSYGSWGEQYF
TGTGCCAGCAGTTACGGCAGTTGGGGCGAGCAGTACTTC
>TRBD1|TRBJ2-1|TRBV27|many
CASSLGTGVYNEQFF
TGTGCCAGCAGTTTAGGGACAGGGGTCTACAATGAGCAGTTCTTC